A selection of T cell receptor beta chains follows, all from one sample in a study of blood T cell repertoires in COVID-19. Clones were sequenced by immunoSEQ multiplex PCR, and TCRdb holds only the in-frame ones, with some missing. The repertoire has around 62,000 clones, roughly 90% of them found once; the top ten carry under 4.5%. The sequenced sample consisted of peripheral blood. All receptors come from a human donor in a cohort sampled during active COVID-19. CDR3s include the opening cysteine and the closing phenylalanine or tryptophan. A D gene is named only where the DNA matches it firmly. Part of the rows lack a size; the others show once, few, many or a class for expanded clones.

J,D,size,length,V,DNA,CDR3
TRBJ2-1,TRBD1,NA,18,TRBV7-6,TGTGCCAGCAGCCAACCTGACAGGGGGCTAAGCTCCTACAATGAGCAGTTCTTC,CASSQPDRGLSSYNEQFF
TRBJ1-3,NA,NA,15,TRBV5-5,TGTGCCAGCAGCTTGATTGGCACCTCTGGAAACACCATATATTTT,CASSLIGTSGNTIYF
TRBJ1-1,TRBD1,NA,12,TRBV19,TGTGCCAGTGCTACAGGGGGCACTGAAGCTTTCTTT,CASATGGTEAFF
TRBJ2-1,NA,NA,19,TRBV21-1,TGTGCCAGCAGCAAAGAGGCGGGATCCCCAACACCCGCCTACAATGAGCAGTTCTTC,CASSKEAGSPTPAYNEQFF
TRBJ2-2,TRBD2,NA,17,TRBV2,TGTGCCAGCAGGGCCCCTGGACTAGCGGTGAACACCGGGGAGCTGTTTTTT,CASRAPGLAVNTGELFF
TRBJ2-6,TRBD1,NA,15,TRBV15,TGTGCCACCAGCCATACAGGGGCTGGGGCCAACGTCCTGACTTTC,CATSHTGAGANVLTF
TRBJ1-5,NA,NA,14,TRBV4-1,TGCGCCAGCAGCCAAGAACCGGGGTTTCAGCCCCAGCATTTT,CASSQEPGFQPQHF
TRBJ1-2,NA,NA,14,TRBV5-1,TGCGCCAGCAGCTTGGGCTCTACTAACTATGGCTACACCTTC,CASSLGSTNYGYTF
TRBJ1-5,TRBD1,NA,15,TRBV5-5,TGTGCCAGCAGCTTAGGGACAGGGGTGGGTCAGCCCCAGCATTTT,CASSLGTGVGQPQHF
TRBJ1-3,NA,NA,14,TRBV4-1,TGCGCCAGCAGCCAGCGACAGGAAGCAAACACCATATATTTT,CASSQRQEANTIYF
TRBJ1-2,TRBD1,NA,17,TRBV4-3,TGCGCCAGCAGCCAAGATAGACCGGGACAGGACAACTATGGCTACACCTTC,CASSQDRPGQDNYGYTF
TRBJ2-5,NA,NA,15,TRBV2,TGTGCCAGCAGCCCTCGCACTTCGGGTGGGGAGACCCAGTACTTC,CASSPRTSGGETQYF
TRBJ2-2,TRBD1,NA,16,TRBV25-1,TGTGCCAGCAGTGACCCAGCCAGGGGGTGGTCCGGGGAGCTGTTTTTT,CASSDPARGWSGELFF
TRBJ1-1,TRBD1,NA,17,TRBV7-9,TGTGCCAGCAGCTCGCTTAAGGGGGGACAGGAAAACACTGAAGCTTTCTTT,CASSSLKGGQENTEAFF
TRBJ2-2,NA,NA,15,TRBV7-6,TGTGCCAGCAGCCTCAGACTAGGGGACACCGGGGAGCTGTTTTTT,CASSLRLGDTGELFF
TRBJ1-1,TRBD1,NA,14,TRBV6-5,TGTGCCAGCAGTTTCGGACAGGGGGTGACTGAAGCTTTCTTT,CASSFGQGVTEAFF
TRBJ2-7,TRBD2,NA,16,TRBV27,TGTGCCAGCAGTTTAGCGGGGGGGATAGAAGCATACGAGCAGTACTTC,CASSLAGGIEAYEQYF
TRBJ2-7,NA,once,15,TRBV6-6,TGTGCCAGCAGTTCCCGACCCGGGAGTTCCCTGAAGCAGTACTTC,CASSSRPGSSLKQYF
TRBJ2-7,TRBD2,NA,14,TRBV27,TGTGCCAGTCGGGGACTAGCGGGAGCCTACGAGCAGTACTTC,CASRGLAGAYEQYF
TRBJ2-7,NA,NA,18,TRBV18,TGTGCCAGCTCACCACCGAAACCACTCGGGACAACTCATTACGAGCAGTACTTC,CASSPPKPLGTTHYEQYF
TRBJ2-7,TRBD1,NA,13,TRBV10-2,TGCGCCAGCAGCAGACAGGGTCTCTACGAGCAGTACTTC,CASSRQGLYEQYF
TRBJ1-6,NA,NA,16,TRBV11-2,TGTGCCAGCAGCCTCGTGGCCAGGGCAGAAAGTTCACCCCTCCACTTT,CASSLVARAESSPLHF
TRBJ2-7,NA,NA,13,TRBV27,TGTGCCAGCAGTTTGAGGGTAACCTACGAGCAGTACTTC,CASSLRVTYEQYF
TRBJ2-5,NA,NA,13,TRBV18,TGTGCCAGCTCACTGGGGAGAGGCGAGACCCAGTACTTC,CASSLGRGETQYF
TRBJ2-7,TRBD1,NA,14,TRBV11-3,TGTGCCAGCAGCTCCAAACAGGGGAGAGGCGAGCAGTACTTC,CASSSKQGRGEQYF
TRBJ1-5,NA,once,13,TRBV3-1/TRBV3-2,TGTGCCAGCAGCCTCGGGGTGAGGCAGCCCCAGCATTTT,CASSLGVRQPQHF
TRBJ2-7,NA,NA,21,TRBV21-1,TGTGCCAGCAGGACAGGGGGTCTACGACTAGCGGTAAACCAATTCTCCTACGAGCAGTACTTC,CASRTGGLRLAVNQFSYEQYF
TRBJ1-2,TRBD1,NA,16,TRBV11-2,TGTGCCAGCAGCCTGGCTGAAGGGGGCGACCCCTATGGCTACACCTTC,CASSLAEGGDPYGYTF
TRBJ2-7,TRBD2,NA,15,TRBV7-9,TGTGCCAGCAGCCCCGGGCTAGCGGGCCTCTACGAGCAGTACTTC,CASSPGLAGLYEQYF
TRBJ1-1,NA,NA,16,TRBV28,TGTGCCAGCAGTTCCCTAACTCTTAGAATGAACACTGAAGCTTTCTTT,CASSSLTLRMNTEAFF
TRBJ1-2,TRBD1,NA,15,TRBV9,TGTGCCAGCAGCGGAACCCCCGGGACAGCCTATGGCTACACCTTC,CASSGTPGTAYGYTF
TRBJ1-1,NA,NA,13,TRBV6-5,TGTGCCAGCTTAACGTCAGGGCAAACTGAAGCTTTCTTT,CASLTSGQTEAFF
TRBJ2-3,NA,NA,13,TRBV6-4,TGTGCCAGCGCCGGGACTAGCACAGATACGCAGTATTTT,CASAGTSTDTQYF
TRBJ2-3,NA,NA,14,TRBV11-2,TGTGCCAGCAGCCCAGGAGGGGGGGCAGATACGCAGTATTTT,CASSPGGGADTQYF
TRBJ2-1,TRBD2,NA,15,TRBV7-9,TGTGCCAGCCGTTCGAGCGGGAGGGTCTACAATGAGCAGTTCTTC,CASRSSGRVYNEQFF
TRBJ2-1,NA,NA,15,TRBV4-2,TGTGCCAGCAGCCAAGATGGGACAAACTACAATGAGCAGTTCTTC,CASSQDGTNYNEQFF
TRBJ2-7,NA,NA,11,TRBV7-6,TGTGCCAGCAGCTTAGGTAACGAGCAGTACTTC,CASSLGNEQYF
TRBJ2-2,TRBD1,NA,15,TRBV7-9,TGTGCCAGCAGCTTTACCAGGACAGGCACCGGGGAGCTGTTTTTT,CASSFTRTGTGELFF
TRBJ2-7,NA,once,15,TRBV19,TGTGCCAGTAGTCCGGCAGGAGGGGAAGCCTACGAGCAGTACTTC,CASSPAGGEAYEQYF
TRBJ2-7,NA,NA,15,TRBV13,TGTGCCAGCAGCTTAGGGGCCTACGGGGCCTACGAGCAGTACTTC,CASSLGAYGAYEQYF
TRBJ1-1,NA,NA,14,TRBV7-9,TGTGCCAGCAGCTTAACTGGTGCGAACACTGAAGCTTTCTTT,CASSLTGANTEAFF